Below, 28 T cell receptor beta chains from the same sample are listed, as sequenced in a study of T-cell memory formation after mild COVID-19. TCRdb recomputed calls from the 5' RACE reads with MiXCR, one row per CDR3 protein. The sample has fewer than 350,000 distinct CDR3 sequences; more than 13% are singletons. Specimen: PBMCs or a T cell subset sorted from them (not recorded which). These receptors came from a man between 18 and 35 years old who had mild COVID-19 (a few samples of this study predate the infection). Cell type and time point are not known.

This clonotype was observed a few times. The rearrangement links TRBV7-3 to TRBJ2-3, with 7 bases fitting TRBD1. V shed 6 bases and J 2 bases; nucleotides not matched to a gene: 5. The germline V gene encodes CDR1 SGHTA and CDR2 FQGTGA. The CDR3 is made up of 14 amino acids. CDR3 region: CASSPGQPTDTQYF. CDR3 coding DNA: TGTGCCAGCAGTCCGGGACAGCCCACAGATACGCAGTATTTT.

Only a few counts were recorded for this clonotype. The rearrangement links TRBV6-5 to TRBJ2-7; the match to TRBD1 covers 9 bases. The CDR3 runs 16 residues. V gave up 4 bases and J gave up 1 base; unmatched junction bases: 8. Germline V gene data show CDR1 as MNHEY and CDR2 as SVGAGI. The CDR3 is CASSWYRDRVSYEQYF. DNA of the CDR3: TGTGCCAGCAGTTGGTACCGGGACAGGGTATCCTACGAGCAGTACTTC.

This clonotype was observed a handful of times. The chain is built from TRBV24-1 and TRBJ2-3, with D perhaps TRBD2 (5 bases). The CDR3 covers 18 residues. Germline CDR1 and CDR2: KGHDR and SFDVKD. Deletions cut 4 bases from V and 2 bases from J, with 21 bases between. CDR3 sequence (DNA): TGTGCCACCAGTGACCTACTGACTTCGCGGGTTTTCACAGATACGCAGTATTTT. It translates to CATSDLLTSRVFTDTQYF.

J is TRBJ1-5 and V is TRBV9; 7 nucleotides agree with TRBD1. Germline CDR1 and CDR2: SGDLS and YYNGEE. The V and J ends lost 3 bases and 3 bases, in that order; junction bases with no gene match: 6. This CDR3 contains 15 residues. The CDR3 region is CASSAGQAANQPQHF. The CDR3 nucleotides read TGTGCCAGCAGCGCCGGACAGGCGGCCAATCAGCCCCAGCATTTT.

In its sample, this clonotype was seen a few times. CDR3 loop: CSVDTGPRGAFF. The DNA of the CDR3 is TGCAGCGTTGACACGGGTCCGCGGGGAGCTTTCTTT. The gene calls are TRBV29-1 and TRBJ1-1, with D hard to call. The V gene lost 3 bases and the J gene lost 10 bases, with 15 bases spanning the gap. The CDR3 sequence is 12 residues long. The germline CDR1 and CDR2 sequences are SQVTM and ANQGSEA. The complete variable domain, with remaining parts taken from reference TRBV29-1 and TRBJ1-1, reads SAVISQKPSRDICQRGTSLTIQCQVDSQVTMMFWYRQQPGQSLTLIATANQGSEATYESGFVIDKFPISRPNLTFSTLTVSNMSPEDSSIYLCSVDTGPRGAFFGQGTRLTVV.

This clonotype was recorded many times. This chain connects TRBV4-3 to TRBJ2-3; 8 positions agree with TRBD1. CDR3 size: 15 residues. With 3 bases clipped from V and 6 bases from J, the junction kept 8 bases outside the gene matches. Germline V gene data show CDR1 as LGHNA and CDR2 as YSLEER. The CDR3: CASSQTGVGKDTQYF. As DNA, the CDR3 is TGCGCCAGCAGCCAGACAGGGGTGGGGAAGGATACGCAGTATTTT.

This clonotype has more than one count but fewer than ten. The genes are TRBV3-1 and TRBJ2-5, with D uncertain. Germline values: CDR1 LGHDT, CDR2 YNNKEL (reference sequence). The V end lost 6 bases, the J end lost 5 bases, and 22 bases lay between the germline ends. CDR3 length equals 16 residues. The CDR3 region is CASRNSSALHRETQYF. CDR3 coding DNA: TGTGCCAGCAGGAATTCGTCGGCCCTTCACCGGGAGACCCAGTACTTC.

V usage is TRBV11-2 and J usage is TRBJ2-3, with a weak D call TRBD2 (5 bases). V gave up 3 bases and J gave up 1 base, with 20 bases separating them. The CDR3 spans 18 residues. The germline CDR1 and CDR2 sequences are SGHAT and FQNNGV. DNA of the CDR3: TGTGCCAGCAGCTTGGCCCCCTTCCTGGGGAGAGGCACAGATACGCAGTATTTT. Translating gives CASSLAPFLGRGTDTQYF.

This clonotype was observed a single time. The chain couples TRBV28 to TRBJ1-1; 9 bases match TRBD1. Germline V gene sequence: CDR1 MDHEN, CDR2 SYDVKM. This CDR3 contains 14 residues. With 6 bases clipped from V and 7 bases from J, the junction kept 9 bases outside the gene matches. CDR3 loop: CASSPGQGSDEAFF. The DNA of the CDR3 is TGTGCCAGCAGCCCGGGACAGGGTTCTGATGAAGCTTTCTTT.

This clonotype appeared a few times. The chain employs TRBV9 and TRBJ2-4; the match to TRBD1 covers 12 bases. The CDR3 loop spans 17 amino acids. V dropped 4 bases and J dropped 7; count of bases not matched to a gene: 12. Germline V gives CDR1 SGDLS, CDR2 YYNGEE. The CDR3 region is CASSKSGQGAAWNIQYF. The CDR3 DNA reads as TGTGCCAGCAGCAAGTCGGGACAGGGGGCTGCTTGGAACATTCAGTACTTC.

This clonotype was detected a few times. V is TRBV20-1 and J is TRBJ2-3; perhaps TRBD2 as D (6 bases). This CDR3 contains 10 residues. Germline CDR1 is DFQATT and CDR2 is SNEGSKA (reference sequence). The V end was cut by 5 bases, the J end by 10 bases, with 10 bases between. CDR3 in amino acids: CSARSGAQYF. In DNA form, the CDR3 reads TGCAGTGCTCGTTCGGGGGCGCAGTATTTT.

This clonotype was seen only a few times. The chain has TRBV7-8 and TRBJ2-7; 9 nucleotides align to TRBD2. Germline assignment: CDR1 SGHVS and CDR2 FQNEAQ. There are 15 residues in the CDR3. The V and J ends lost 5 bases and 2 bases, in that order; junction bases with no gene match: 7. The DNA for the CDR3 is TGTGCCAGCAGCCCAGTCCCTAGCGGGACCTACGAGCAGTACGTC. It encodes CASSPVPSGTYEQYV.

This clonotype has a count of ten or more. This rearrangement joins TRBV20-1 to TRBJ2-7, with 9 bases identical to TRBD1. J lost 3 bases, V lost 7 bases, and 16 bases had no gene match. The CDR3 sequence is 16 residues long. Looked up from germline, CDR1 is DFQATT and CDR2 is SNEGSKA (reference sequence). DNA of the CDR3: TGCAGTGTCTCGAACTCTCCGGGACAGGGAGACTACGAGCAGTACGTC. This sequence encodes CSVSNSPGQGDYEQYV.

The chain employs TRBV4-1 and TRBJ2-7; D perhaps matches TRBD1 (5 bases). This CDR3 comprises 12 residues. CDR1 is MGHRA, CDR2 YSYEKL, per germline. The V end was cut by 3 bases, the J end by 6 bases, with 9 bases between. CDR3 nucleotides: TGCGCCAGCAGCCACTCAGGGTCCGAGCAGTACTTC. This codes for CASSHSGSEQYF.

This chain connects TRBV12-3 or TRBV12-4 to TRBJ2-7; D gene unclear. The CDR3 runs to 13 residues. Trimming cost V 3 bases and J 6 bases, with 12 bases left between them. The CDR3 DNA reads TGTGCCAGCAGTTTTGTGGGCTCCGGCGAGCAGTACTTC. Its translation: CASSFVGSGEQYF.

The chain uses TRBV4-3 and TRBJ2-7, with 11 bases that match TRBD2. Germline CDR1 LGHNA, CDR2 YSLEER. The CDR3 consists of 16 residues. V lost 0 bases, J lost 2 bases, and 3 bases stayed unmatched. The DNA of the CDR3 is TGCGCCAGCAGCCAAGAGGGGACTAGCGGCGCCTACGAGCAGTACTTC. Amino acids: CASSQEGTSGAYEQYF.

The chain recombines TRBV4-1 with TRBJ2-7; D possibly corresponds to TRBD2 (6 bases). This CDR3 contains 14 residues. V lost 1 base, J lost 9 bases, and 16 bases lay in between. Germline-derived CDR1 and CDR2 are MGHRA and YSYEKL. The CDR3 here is CASSQATWTTSQYV. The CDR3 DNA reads TGCGCCAGCAGCCAAGCAACCTGGACTACGTCGCAGTACGTC.

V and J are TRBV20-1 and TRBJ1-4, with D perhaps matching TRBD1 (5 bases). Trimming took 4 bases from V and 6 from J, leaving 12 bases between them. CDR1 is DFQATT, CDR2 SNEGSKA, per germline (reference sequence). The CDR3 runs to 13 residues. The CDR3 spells CSATGVPDEKLFF. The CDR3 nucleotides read TGCAGTGCTACGGGGGTTCCGGATGAAAAACTGTTTTTT.

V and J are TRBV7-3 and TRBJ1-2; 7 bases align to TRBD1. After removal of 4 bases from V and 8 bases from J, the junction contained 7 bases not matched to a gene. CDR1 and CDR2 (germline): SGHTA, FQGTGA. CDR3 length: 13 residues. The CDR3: CASSSSGGRGYTF. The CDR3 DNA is TGTGCCAGCAGCTCCTCAGGGGGTCGAGGCTACACCTTC.

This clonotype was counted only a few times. The CDR3 DNA follows: TGTGCCAGCAGACTCGCCGGGACGAACCAAGAGACCCAGTACTTC. Its translation: CASRLAGTNQETQYF. The chain combines TRBV12-3 or TRBV12-4 with TRBJ2-5; D might be TRBD1 or TRBD2, each matching 5 bases. V lost 6 bases, J lost 0 bases, and 14 bases lay in between. The CDR3 runs to 15 residues.

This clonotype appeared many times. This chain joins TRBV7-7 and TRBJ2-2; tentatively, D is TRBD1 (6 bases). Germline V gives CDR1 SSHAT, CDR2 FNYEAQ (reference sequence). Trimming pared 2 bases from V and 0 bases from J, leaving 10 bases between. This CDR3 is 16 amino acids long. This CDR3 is CASSLTRGPNTGELFF. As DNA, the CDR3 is TGTGCCAGCAGCTTAACCAGGGGTCCGAACACCGGGGAGCTGTTTTTT.

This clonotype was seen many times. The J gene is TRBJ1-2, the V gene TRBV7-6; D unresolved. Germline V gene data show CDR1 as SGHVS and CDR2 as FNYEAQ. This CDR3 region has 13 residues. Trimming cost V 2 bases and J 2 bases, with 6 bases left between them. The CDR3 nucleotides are TGTGCCAGCAGCTTACAGGCGAACTATGGCTACACCTTC. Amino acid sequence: CASSLQANYGYTF.

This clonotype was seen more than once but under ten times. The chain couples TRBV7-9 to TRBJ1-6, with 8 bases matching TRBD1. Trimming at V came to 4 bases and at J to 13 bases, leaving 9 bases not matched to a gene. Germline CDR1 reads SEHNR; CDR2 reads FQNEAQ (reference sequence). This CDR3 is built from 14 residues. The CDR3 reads CASSSRDRSFPLHF. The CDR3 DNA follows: TGTGCCAGCAGCTCCCGGGACAGGAGTTTCCCCCTCCACTTT.

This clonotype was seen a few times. CDR3 coding DNA: TGCGCCAGCAGGATACAGGAGAACACTGAAGCTTTCTTT. As protein: CASRIQENTEAFF. The rearrangement uses TRBV10-2 and TRBJ1-1; tentative D call: TRBD1 (5 bases). The CDR3 covers 13 residues. V was clipped by 6 bases and J by 1 base, with 9 bases between them. Per germline, CDR1 WSHSY and CDR2 SAAADI.

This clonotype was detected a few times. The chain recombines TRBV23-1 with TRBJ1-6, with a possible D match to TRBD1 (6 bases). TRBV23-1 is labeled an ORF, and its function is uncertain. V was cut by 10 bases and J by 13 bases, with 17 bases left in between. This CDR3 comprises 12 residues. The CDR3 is CANRTDKEPLHF. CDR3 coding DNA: TGCGCCAACCGGACAGACAAGGAGCCCCTCCACTTT.

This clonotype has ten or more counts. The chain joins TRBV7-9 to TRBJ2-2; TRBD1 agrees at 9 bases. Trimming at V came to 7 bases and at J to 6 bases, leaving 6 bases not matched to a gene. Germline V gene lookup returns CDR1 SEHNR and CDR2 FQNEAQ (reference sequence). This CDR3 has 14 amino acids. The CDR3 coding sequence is TGTGCCAGCATACCGGGACAGGGTTCCGGGGAGCTGTTTTTT. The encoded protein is CASIPGQGSGELFF.

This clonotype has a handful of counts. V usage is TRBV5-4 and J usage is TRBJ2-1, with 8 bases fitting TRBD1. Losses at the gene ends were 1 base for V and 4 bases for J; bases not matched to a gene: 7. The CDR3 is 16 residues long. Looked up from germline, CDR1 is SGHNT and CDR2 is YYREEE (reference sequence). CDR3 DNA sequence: TGTGCCAGCAGCTTGTCGACAGGGGCCCCTTACAATGAGCAGTTCTTC. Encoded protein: CASSLSTGAPYNEQFF.

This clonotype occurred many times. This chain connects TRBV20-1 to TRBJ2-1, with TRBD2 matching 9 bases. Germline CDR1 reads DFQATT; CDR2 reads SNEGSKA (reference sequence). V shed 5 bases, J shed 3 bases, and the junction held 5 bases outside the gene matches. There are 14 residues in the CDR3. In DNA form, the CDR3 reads TGCAGTGCTGATGGTAGCGGGGGCTACAATGAGCAGTTCTTC. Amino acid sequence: CSADGSGGYNEQFF.